What follows describes a single TCR beta chain. This clone was found once. Its cognate antigen has yet to be identified. No much larger clone exists at a distance of one base, and base qualities are not known. This record comes from a study of cytomegalovirus exposure and HLA in healthy donors (TCRdb year 2017). Broadly, across the study: An earlier analysis of approximately 590 of the donors reported 250 to 300 Gb of sequence data and around 120 million unique TCR beta sequences from some 180 million T cells. An early release that covered more than 550 HLA-typed donors contained about 290 gigabases of sequencing data and some 87 million unique TCR sequences. Of the 300 to 450 genotyped donors, roughly 76% were placed in the genetic ancestry cluster associated with self-reported Caucasian donors. The study was designed to test whether signatures of past pathogen exposure could be identified by cataloging public T cell receptors. Using immunosequencing, the study profiled T cell repertoires from around 680 subjects and related those repertoires to cytomegalovirus serostatus. Along with the approximately 700-subject first cohort, a separate validation cohort of 120 different subjects was used. The study combined high-throughput TCR immunosequencing, statistical association of individual TCRs with disease status, and machine learning to predict cytomegalovirus infection status. A later analysis re-analyzed previously published TCR beta repertoires from approximately 700 donors and added high-resolution HLA genotyping to study TCR occurrence patterns. The later analysis used no new phenotypic data to find candidate immune exposures, relying instead on TCR beta sequences and their occurrence across donors. An earlier analysis of 450 to 750 of the donors used high-throughput TCR beta sequencing to judge whether each TCR beta V gene segment behaved as functional or pseudogenic. Alongside the repertoire data, information on donor age, sex, ethnicity and CMV serostatus was compiled. A later genetic analysis used genome-wide SNP genotypes for about 60% of the roughly 700 donors, treating that subset as a discovery cohort. All discovery cohort repertoires had been generated on a single sequencing platform. HLA typing covered class I and class II loci at four-digit resolution. The number of typed donors differed by locus: roughly 629-640 for A, B, C, DRB1 and DQB1; approximately 520 for DQA1; about 600 for DPA1; and around 490 for DPB1. Four to six DR-DQ haplotypes were handled as single units for association and clustering, since linkage in the cohort was strong. Among approximately 370 genotyped donors of the cohort, an average of around 250,000 unique TCR beta nucleotide sequences was sequenced per donor, of which roughly 18% were non-productive.

The library was built by means of the immunoSEQ multiplex PCR assay. The multiplex PCR relied on a mix of 60 forward primers for TCR Vbeta segments and 13 reverse primers for TCR Jbeta segments. The CDR3 region of rearranged TCR beta genes was amplified from genomic DNA by a multiplex PCR assay. The amplified TCR beta libraries were sequenced on the Illumina HiSeq System as 87-base-pair reads. The authors processed their data as follows. A later analysis tallied approximately 87 million unique TCR beta chains across the 610 or so repertoires, and some 10 million of those chains were shared by two or more donors. Raw reads were error-corrected and collapsed into unique sequences by a nearest-neighbor algorithm in which closely related sequences were merged to remove PCR and sequencing errors. To assign V, D and J gene segments, CDR3 sequences were aligned to IMGT reference sequences. For a sequence to be retained, a match of at least six nucleotides was required to both a V gene segment and a J gene segment. Rearrangements were called productive when the CDR3 lacked stop codons and stayed in frame with V and J; all others were non-productive. CDR3 was defined according to IMGT convention as the region running from the second conserved V-encoded cysteine to the conserved J-encoded phenylalanine. The earlier analysis of 587 of the donors excluded sequences that lacked an unambiguous match to a single V gene segment. In an earlier analysis of a few hundred of the donors, a V segment was called functional when productive rearrangements were above 56.7%, and segregating when the standard deviation between donors exceeded 5%. A statistical classification framework was built for diagnosing cytomegalovirus status from the catalog of TCR beta chain sequences. A later analysis assigned V and J genes by comparing TCR nucleotide sequences with IMGT/GENE-DB human TR gene sequences. A later analysis assigned CDR3 sequences and most-parsimonious VDJ recombination scenarios with the TCRdist pipeline. In a later analysis, every TCR beta chain was defined by the combination of its CDR3 amino acid sequence and its V-gene family, and reads without a unique V-gene family were dropped. To address suspected cross-contamination and a sequencing artifact, a later analysis removed 550 to 750 highly shared, low-generation-probability nucleotide sequences. In a later analysis, a clonal expansion index for each public chain was calculated from normalized within-repertoire ranks of inferred template counts. Generation probabilities in a later analysis came from a VDJ recombination model fitted to out-of-frame rearrangements, and those results were checked against IGoR. A later analysis scored TCR-TCR, TCR-HLA and TCR-CMV co-occurrence with hypergeometric tests, applying a repertoire-size bias correction to TCR pairs. A later analysis estimated false discovery rates by permuting HLA or CMV assignments 20 times. In a later analysis, co-occurring TCRs were grouped using DBSCAN, and TCRdist sequence similarity was added for clustering within HLA-allele-positive subsets. Co-occurrence clustering excluded repertoires with fewer than 30,000 or more than 120,000 public chains, plus five with anomalous nucleotide sharing. TCRdb stores this immuneACCESS table with in-frame sequences only. Part of the clones is absent; in the studies checked, under half of the shortfall reflects unresolved V genes, and no reason is known for the rest. The D gene and trimming were derived from the DNA, and the V and J assignments and clone size from that table. The sample includes about 170,000 clones, with more than 80% observed a single time. Together, the top ten hold about 1.9% of the sample.

The cohort was made up of roughly 670 healthy bone marrow donors. At the time of sampling, all cohort members were nominally healthy, though unrecorded immune exposures were likely present. The donor tested CMV seronegative, placing the donor among the roughly 400 seronegative members of the cohort. A peripheral blood sample was provided by each donor, and peripheral blood mononuclear cells were used for TCR beta sequencing. The Qiagen DNeasy Blood Extraction Kit was used to extract genomic DNA from the blood cell samples. V drops 0 bases and J drops 5 bases, leaving 17 bases in between. Its CDR3 holds 18 amino acids, cysteine through phenylalanine. The entry retains the CDR3 DNA only, 54 bases that are in frame from base 1. CDR1 and CDR2 were assigned from the germline V gene as ENHRY and SYGVKD. Findings and caveats that apply to the study as a whole: For the cohort, immune exposure information was limited to CMV serostatus. A further reported finding was that TCR beta sequences accurately predicted the HLA-A and HLA-B alleles for most subjects in the first cohort. A group of highly shared sequence variants was considered likely to be a technical artifact of the sequencing pipeline. The study gave a list of 150 to 200 TCR beta chains associated with cytomegalovirus. Correlated functional status among segregating V segments might be attributable to linkage disequilibrium, but an unknown experimental factor could not be ruled out. Compared with equally common non-associated chains, HLA-associated TCR beta chains in a later analysis were more clonally expanded and had lower generation probabilities. Three of the identified cytomegalovirus-associated TCR beta chains were confirmed in vitro to be specific for cytomegalovirus antigens. Only TCR beta chains were sequenced in this cohort, and the absence of alpha or paired-chain data limited detectable features. The presence/absence analyses assumed that sequencing depth was roughly uniform across donors, and that assumption may not be true. A later genetic analysis associated a missense DCLRE1C variant with V-gene and J-gene trimming of TCR beta chains, and an independent cohort replicated the association. Most TCR sequences were observed very rarely across donors, whereas some public TCRs were present in many individuals. At a false discovery rate of 0.05, a later analysis linked approximately 18,000 TCR beta sequences to specific HLA alleles. According to a later genetic analysis, donors in an Asian-associated ancestry cluster had fewer N-insertions in productive TCRs than the approximately 700-donor mean. In an earlier analysis of 587 of the donors, most TCR beta V segments appeared in productive rearrangements about 87% or about 30% of the time, broadly matching IMGT annotations. The classifier was reported to diagnose cytomegalovirus status with high specificity and sensitivity in both the original and validation cohorts. It was suggested by the authors that the approach could potentially be generalized to other disease states and immunological phenotypes. In a later analysis, the rate of TCR association differed among HLA loci, with DRB1 alleles having the most associated TCRs and HLA-C alleles having the fewest. When HLA alleles, especially DR and DQ, strongly co-occurred, attributing TCR associations to individual alleles was difficult. Because some donors lacked HLA typing at each locus, the association tests relied only on the typed subset. Because the 87-base-pair reads could not distinguish some IMGT-functional V segments, including TRBV6-2 and TRBV6-3, those segments were excluded. Because counts were too low, fewer than 20 rarely observed V segments, including chromosome 9 orphons, were excluded from the earlier analysis of some 540 of the donors. In a later analysis, most CMV-associated TCR beta chains were found to appear HLA-restricted, with HLA associations seemingly driven largely by CMV exposure. In a later analysis, several top co-occurrence clusters were reported to appear linked to parvovirus B19, influenza, CMV and Epstein-Barr virus.

Source material: PBMCs. This receptor was obtained from a woman aged 18-30 years in good health and CMV-seronegative. The rearrangement joined TRBV10-3 to TRBJ1-6; the D segment could be TRBD1, given 6 matching bases. This receptor carries the CDR3 CAISESDSWRRDNSPLHF. The DNA reads TGTGCCATCAGTGAGTCGGACAGTTGGCGGCGGGATAATTCACCCCTCCACTTT.